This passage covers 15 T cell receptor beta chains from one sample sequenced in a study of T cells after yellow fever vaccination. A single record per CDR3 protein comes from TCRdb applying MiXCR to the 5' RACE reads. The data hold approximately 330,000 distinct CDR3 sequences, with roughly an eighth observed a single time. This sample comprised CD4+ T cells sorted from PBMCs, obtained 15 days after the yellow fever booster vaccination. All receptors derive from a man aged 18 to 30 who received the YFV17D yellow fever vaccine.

CDR3 in amino acids: CSSSPGGLTDTQYF. The CDR3 coding sequence is TGCAGTTCTTCCCCGGGGGGACTCACAGATACGCAGTATTTT. The V call is TRBV20-1, the J call TRBJ2-3, with 7 bases fitting TRBD2. CDR3 length: 14 residues. The germline V gene has CDR1 DFQATT and CDR2 SNEGSKA (reference sequence). The J segment lost 2 bases and the V segment lost 8 bases, leaving 10 bases of the junction unmatched.

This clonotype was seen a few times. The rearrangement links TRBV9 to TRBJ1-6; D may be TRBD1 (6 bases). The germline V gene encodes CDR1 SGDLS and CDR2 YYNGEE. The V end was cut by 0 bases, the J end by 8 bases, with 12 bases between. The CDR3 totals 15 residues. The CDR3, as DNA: TGTGCCAGCAGCGTAGGGGGGGCTAGGGATTCACCCCTCCACTTT. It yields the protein CASSVGGARDSPLHF.

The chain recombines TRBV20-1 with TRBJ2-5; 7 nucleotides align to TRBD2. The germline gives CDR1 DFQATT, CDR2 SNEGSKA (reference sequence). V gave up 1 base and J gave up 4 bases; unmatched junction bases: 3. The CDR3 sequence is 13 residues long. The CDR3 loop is CSARGGGRETQYF. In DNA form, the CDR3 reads TGCAGTGCTAGAGGGGGAGGGAGAGAGACCCAGTACTTC.

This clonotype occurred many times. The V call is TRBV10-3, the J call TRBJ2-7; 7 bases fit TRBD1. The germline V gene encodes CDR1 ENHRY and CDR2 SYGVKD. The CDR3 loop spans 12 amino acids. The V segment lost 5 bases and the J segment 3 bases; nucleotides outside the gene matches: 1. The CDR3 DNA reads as TGTGCCATCAGTCGACAGGGCTACGAGCAGTACTTC. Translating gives CAISRQGYEQYF.

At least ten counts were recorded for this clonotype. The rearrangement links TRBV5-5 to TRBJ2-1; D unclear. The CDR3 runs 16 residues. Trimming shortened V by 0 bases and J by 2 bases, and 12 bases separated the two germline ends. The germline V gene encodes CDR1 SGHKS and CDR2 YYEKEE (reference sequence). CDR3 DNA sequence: TGTGCCAGCAGCTTGGGACGCCTTCTAGCCTACAATGAGCAGTTCTTC. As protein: CASSLGRLLAYNEQFF.

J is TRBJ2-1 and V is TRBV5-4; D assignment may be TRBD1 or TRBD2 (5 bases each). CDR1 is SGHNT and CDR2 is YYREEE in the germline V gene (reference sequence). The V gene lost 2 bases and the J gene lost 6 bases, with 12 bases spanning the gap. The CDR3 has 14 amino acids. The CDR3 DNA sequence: TGTGCCAGCAGCTTCGGGACGGATATCAATGAGCAGTTCTTC. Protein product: CASSFGTDINEQFF.

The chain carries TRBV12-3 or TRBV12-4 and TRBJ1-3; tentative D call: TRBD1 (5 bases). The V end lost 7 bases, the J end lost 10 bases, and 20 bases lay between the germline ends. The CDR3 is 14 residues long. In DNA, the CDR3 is TGTGCCAGCAACATGGGGCCACAGATGAAGACCATATATTTT. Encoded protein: CASNMGPQMKTIYF.

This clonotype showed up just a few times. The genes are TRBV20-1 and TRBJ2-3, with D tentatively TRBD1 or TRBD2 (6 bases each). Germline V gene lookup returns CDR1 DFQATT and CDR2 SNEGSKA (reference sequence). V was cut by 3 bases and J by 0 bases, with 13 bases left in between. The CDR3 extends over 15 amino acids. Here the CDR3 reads CSASPGAFSTDTQYF. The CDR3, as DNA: TGCAGTGCTAGCCCGGGGGCCTTTAGCACAGATACGCAGTATTTT.

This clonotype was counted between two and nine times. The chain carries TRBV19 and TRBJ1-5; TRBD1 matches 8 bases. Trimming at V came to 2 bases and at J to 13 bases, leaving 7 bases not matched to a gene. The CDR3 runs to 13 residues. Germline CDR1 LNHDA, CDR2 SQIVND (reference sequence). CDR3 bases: TGTGCCAGTAGTATACCTCGGACAGGGAAGCAGCATTTT. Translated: CASSIPRTGKQHF.

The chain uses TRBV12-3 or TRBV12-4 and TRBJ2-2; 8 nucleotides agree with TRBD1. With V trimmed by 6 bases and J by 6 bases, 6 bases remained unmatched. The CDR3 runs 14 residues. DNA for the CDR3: TGTGCCAGCAGACAGAACAGGGGGGCCGGGGAGCTGTTTTTT. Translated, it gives CASRQNRGAGELFF.

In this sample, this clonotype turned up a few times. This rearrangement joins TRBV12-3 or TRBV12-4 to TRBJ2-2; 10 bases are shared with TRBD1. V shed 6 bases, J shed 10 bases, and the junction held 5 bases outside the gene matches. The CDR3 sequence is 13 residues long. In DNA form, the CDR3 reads TGTGCCAGCAGACGACAGGGGGCTGTGGAGCTGTTTTTT. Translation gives CASRRQGAVELFF.

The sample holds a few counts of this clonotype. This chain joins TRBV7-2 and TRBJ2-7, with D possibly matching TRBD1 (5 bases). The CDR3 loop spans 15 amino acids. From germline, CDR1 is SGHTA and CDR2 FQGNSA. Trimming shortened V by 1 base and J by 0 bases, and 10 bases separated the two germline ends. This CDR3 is CASSLGQGSSYEQYF. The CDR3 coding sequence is TGTGCCAGCAGCTTAGGGCAGGGTAGCTCCTACGAGCAGTACTTC.

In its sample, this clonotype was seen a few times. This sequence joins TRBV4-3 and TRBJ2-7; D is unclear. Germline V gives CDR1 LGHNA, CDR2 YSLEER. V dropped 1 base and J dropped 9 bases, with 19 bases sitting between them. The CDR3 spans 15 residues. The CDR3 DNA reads TGCGCCAGCAGCCAAGGCTACGGGTATCAGGTCGGGCAGTACTTC. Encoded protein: CASSQGYGYQVGQYF.

The CDR3 loop reads CASRGVPGTEAFF. The CDR3 DNA is TGTGCCAGCAGAGGAGTCCCGGGCACTGAAGCTTTCTTT. V and J are TRBV5-5 and TRBJ1-1, with D unresolved. The CDR3 consists of 13 residues. V was trimmed by 5 bases and J by 4 bases, leaving 12 bases between them. Germline loops: CDR1 SGHKS, CDR2 YYEKEE (reference sequence).

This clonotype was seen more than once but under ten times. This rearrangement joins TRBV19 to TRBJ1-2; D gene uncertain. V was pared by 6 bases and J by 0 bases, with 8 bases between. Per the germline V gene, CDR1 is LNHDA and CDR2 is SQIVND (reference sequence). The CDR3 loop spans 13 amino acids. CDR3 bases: TGTGCCAGTAGCCCGGACGCTAACTATGGCTACACCTTC. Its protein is CASSPDANYGYTF.